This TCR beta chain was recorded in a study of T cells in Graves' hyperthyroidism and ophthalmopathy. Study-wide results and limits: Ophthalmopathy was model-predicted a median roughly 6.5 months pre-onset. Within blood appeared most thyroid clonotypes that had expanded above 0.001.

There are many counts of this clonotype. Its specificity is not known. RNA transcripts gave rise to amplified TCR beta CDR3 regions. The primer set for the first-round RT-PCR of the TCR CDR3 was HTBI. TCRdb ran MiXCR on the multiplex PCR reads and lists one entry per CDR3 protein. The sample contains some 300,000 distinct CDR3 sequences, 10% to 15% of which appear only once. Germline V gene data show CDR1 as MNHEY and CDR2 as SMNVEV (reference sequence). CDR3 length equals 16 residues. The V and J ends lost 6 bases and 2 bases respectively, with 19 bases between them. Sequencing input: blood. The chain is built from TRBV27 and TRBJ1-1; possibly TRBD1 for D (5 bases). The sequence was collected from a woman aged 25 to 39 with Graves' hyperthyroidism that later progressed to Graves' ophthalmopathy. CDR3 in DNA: TGTGCCAGCAGCAAAACCCGGACACTAGACAACACTGAAGCTTTCTTT. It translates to CASSKTRTLDNTEAFF.